Sequencing of this T cell receptor beta chain was carried out in a study of T cell repertoires in aging, cancer and after chemotherapy. Comments on this clonotype: Its specificity is not known.

Per the germline V gene, CDR1 is MNHEY and CDR2 is SVGEGT. The CDR3 extends over 15 amino acids. Trimming took 2 bases from V and 8 from J, leaving 18 bases between them. Multiplex touch-down PCR with TRB-A/B primers amplified rearranged V-D-J TRB sequences. TCRdb passed the multiplex PCR reads through MiXCR, listing each CDR3 protein once. The data show some 8,000 distinct CDR3 sequences, with less than 40% seen just once and 5% held by the top ten. Study-wide points: Untreated cancer patients had significantly lower blood TCR diversity than age-matched healthy donors.

Peripheral blood genomic DNA, not sorted cells or RNA, was the template. The sequence was collected from a human donor in good health. Material for sequencing was blood. This chain connects TRBV6-2 or TRBV6-3 to TRBJ2-5; D tentatively reads TRBD1 or TRBD2 (6 bases each). The CDR3 coding sequence is TGTGCCAGCAGTTACAAGGAGGGGGGCCCAGCCACCCAGTACTTC. Amino acid sequence: CASSYKEGGPATQYF.